This record looks at one TCR beta chain sequence and its context. Trimming took 4 bases from V and 5 from J, leaving 17 bases between them. Germline V gene sequence: CDR1 SQVTM, CDR2 ANQGSEA. This CDR3 has 14 amino acids. This entry is derived from a study of PD-L1 blockade in urothelial cancer. Study-level background: Patients initiated atezolizumab in about 2014 at 1,200 mg intravenously every 3 weeks. Blood was tested 3 weeks (second dose) and 6 weeks into treatment.

TCRdb keeps only in-frame clones here, not all; method: immunoSEQ multiplex PCR. The table has about 71,000 clones, roughly nine tenths seen once; the top ten hold approximately 3.5%. V gene TRBV29-1 combines with J gene TRBJ1-1; TRBD1 is a possible D gene (5 bases). The TCR was taken from a man aged 55-75 years with urothelial cancer. The sequenced sample was PBMCs, obtained around atezolizumab (anti-PD-L1) treatment. CDR3 in DNA: TGCAGCGTTGTGAGTCCAGGAGGGGAAACTGAAGCTTTCTTT. It yields the protein CSVVSPGGETEAFF.